The 10 T cell receptor beta chains listed next were all sequenced from one sample in a study of cytomegalovirus exposure and HLA in healthy donors. PCR amplification relied on 60 Vbeta primers (plus 13 Jbeta primers). Assay used: immunoSEQ multiplex PCR; TCRdb lists only in-frame clones, some missing. The repertoire includes approximately 170,000 clones, about three quarters of them detected once, and 7% sits in the top ten. The sample taken for sequencing was PBMCs. The source is a woman aged 35 to 49 in good health and CMV-seropositive.

The V gene is TRBV27, the J gene TRBJ2-7; 9 nucleotides agree with TRBD1. After removal of 6 bases from V and 5 bases from J, the junction contained 5 bases not matched to a gene. Looked up from germline, CDR1 is MNHEY and CDR2 is SMNVEV (reference sequence). This CDR3 spans 13 amino acids. CDR3 loop: CASRKTGGNEQYF. DNA of the CDR3: TGTGCCAGCAGAAAGACAGGGGGGAACGAGCAGTACTTC.

This clone was counted only a few times. The DNA for the CDR3 is TGTGCAAGTCGCCCCCAGAAACTCCGGGACAGGGGATATTATAGCAATCAGCCCCAGCATTTT. Translation: CASRPQKLRDRGYYSNQPQHF. The V gene is TRBV12-2, the J gene TRBJ1-5; the table names TRBD1, a call not compared with the DNA. TRBV12-2 is described as a pseudogene. The CDR3 has 21 residues.

This clone was seen only once. The DNA for the CDR3 is TGTGCCAGTAGTAATCCGGCAGGTCCCGAGCAGTACTTC. This gives the protein CASSNPAGPEQYF. The J gene is TRBJ2-7, the V gene TRBV19; unclear D gene. Germline V gene sequence: CDR1 LNHDA, CDR2 SQIVND (reference sequence). V dropped 4 bases and J dropped 6 bases, with 13 bases sitting between them. The CDR3 totals 13 residues.

The table lists this clone with a few counts. V is TRBV5-1 and J is TRBJ1-1; 11 bases are shared with TRBD1. CDR1 SGHRS and CDR2 YFSETQ come from the germline V gene. Germline trimming cut 4 bases from V and 1 base from J; bases unmatched to any gene: 3. The CDR3 has 15 amino acids. The CDR3 bases are TGCGCCAGCAGCGTCGGGACAGGGGGGAACACTGAAGCTTTCTTT. Its protein product is CASSVGTGGNTEAFF.

This clone has only one observation. The rearrangement uses TRBV11-3 and TRBJ2-1; 13 nucleotides line up with TRBD2. Germline V gene sequence: CDR1 SGHNT, CDR2 YENEEA. The junction had 3 bases not matched to a gene; V was cut back by 1 base and J by 0 bases. The CDR3 loop spans 18 amino acids. In nucleotides, the CDR3 is TGTGCCAGCAGCTTAGGGACTAGCGGGGGACTCTCCTACAATGAGCAGTTCTTC. Amino acid sequence: CASSLGTSGGLSYNEQFF.

This clone was counted a few times. The J gene is TRBJ2-1, the V gene TRBV5-1; 13 bases align to TRBD2. The CDR3 has 17 amino acids. Germline values: CDR1 SGHRS, CDR2 YFSETQ. After removal of 3 bases from V and 2 bases from J, the junction contained 5 bases not matched to a gene. CDR3 region: CASSSLTSGGTYNEQFF. The CDR3 nucleotides read TGCGCCAGCAGCTCCCTGACTAGCGGGGGGACCTACAATGAGCAGTTCTTC.

This chain connects TRBV19 to TRBJ1-5; D might be TRBD1 (6 bases). The CDR3 has 15 residues. With 7 bases removed from V and 2 bases from J, the gap between germline ends came to 15 bases. Germline V CDR1 and CDR2: LNHDA, SQIVND (reference sequence). DNA of the CDR3: TGTGCCAGTACACAAGGGGGTAAAGGCAATCAGCCCCAGCATTTT. Protein sequence: CASTQGGKGNQPQHF.

V is TRBV5-1 and J is TRBJ2-6; tentatively, D is TRBD1 (6 bases). The CDR3 is 17 amino acids. Germline-derived CDR1 and CDR2 are SGHRS and YFSETQ. Deletions cut 2 bases from V and 2 bases from J, with 14 bases between. Here the CDR3 DNA reads TGCGCCAGCAGCTTTGGACAGAACCCCACTGGGGCCAACGTCCTGACTTTC. This sequence encodes CASSFGQNPTGANVLTF.

This clone has just a few counts. The chain couples TRBV30 to TRBJ2-5, with TRBD2 matching over 11 bases. V was pared by 2 bases and J by 2 bases, with 1 base of the junction left unmatched. The germline gives CDR1 GTSNPN, CDR2 SVGIG (reference sequence). This CDR3 is built from 14 residues. The CDR3 reads CAWSLAGGQETQYF. The CDR3 DNA is TGTGCCTGGAGTTTAGCGGGGGGGCAAGAGACCCAGTACTTC. Filled out from reference TRBV30 and TRBJ2-5, the complete variable domain reads SQTIHQWPATLVQPVGSPLSLECTVEGTSNPNLYWYRQAAGRGLQLLFYSVGIGQISSEVPQNLSASRPQDRQFILSSKKLLLSDSGFYLCAWSLAGGQETQYFGPGTRLLVL.

V and J are TRBV28 and TRBJ2-1, with TRBD1 matching over 11 bases. This CDR3 region has 15 residues. CDR1 MDHEN and CDR2 SYDVKM come from the germline V gene. J was trimmed by 6 bases and V by 2 bases; bases with no gene match: 3. This chain's CDR3 is CASSLLGTGGNEQFF. In DNA form, the CDR3 reads TGTGCCAGCAGTTTACTCGGGACAGGGGGCAATGAGCAGTTCTTC.